One and the same sample provided the 20 T cell receptor beta chains below, sequenced in a study of OX40 agonist ivuxolimab in advanced cancers. Sequencing was performed with immunoSEQ multiplex PCR; in TCRdb, only in-frame clones are kept and a portion is missing. Of 35,000 to 45,000 clones listed, more than 85% are singletons. The sequenced sample was CD4+ or CD8+ T cells sorted from blood, obtained in a trial of the OX40 agonist ivuxolimab. The receptor set was obtained from an adult with an advanced solid tumor such as melanoma, head and neck, liver or kidney cancer.

CDR3 in amino acids: CASSPARGADNEQFF. CDR3 DNA sequence: TGTGCCAGCAGCCCCGCGCGAGGGGCGGACAATGAGCAGTTCTTC. The chain has TRBV7-8 and TRBJ2-1; either TRBD1 or TRBD2 may supply D (5 bases each). V lost 5 bases, J lost 5 bases, and 16 bases lay in between. Germline CDR1 and CDR2: SGHVS and FQNEAQ. The CDR3 is 15 residues long.

V and J are TRBV5-1 and TRBJ2-7, with D unclear. The CDR3 sequence is 12 residues long. Germline CDR1 and CDR2: SGHRS and YFSETQ. Between the trimmed V and J ends, which lost 4 bases and 3 bases, there was a span of 8 bases. The DNA of the CDR3 is TGCGCCAGCAGCACCACAAACTACGAGCAGTACTTC. Its protein product is CASSTTNYEQYF.

The chain has TRBV5-8 and TRBJ1-2, with TRBD1 matching 7 bases. The CDR3 covers 16 residues. CDR1 SGHTS and CDR2 YDEGEE come from the germline V gene. V lost 4 bases, J lost 5 bases, and 14 bases stayed unmatched. Here the CDR3 DNA reads TGTGCCAGCAGCGGACCTATGACAGGGACCCCTTATGGCTACACCTTC. As protein: CASSGPMTGTPYGYTF.

The V and J genes are TRBV4-3 and TRBJ1-2, with D hard to call. The germline V gene has CDR1 LGHNA and CDR2 YSLEER. Deletions cut 3 bases from V and 3 bases from J, with 8 bases between. This CDR3 is built from 13 residues. CDR3 region: CASSQETHYGYTF. In DNA form, the CDR3 reads TGCGCCAGCAGCCAGGAGACCCACTATGGCTACACCTTC.

The chain is built from TRBV7-6 and TRBJ2-7; D is perhaps TRBD1 or TRBD2 (5 bases each). Trimming took 5 bases from V and 4 from J, leaving 12 bases between them. Germline V lookup: CDR1 SGHVS, CDR2 FNYEAQ. The CDR3 consists of 13 residues. This CDR3 is CASSPSEGYEQYF. Written as DNA, the CDR3 is TGTGCCAGCAGCCCGTCCGAGGGGTACGAGCAGTACTTC.

This clone was picked up one time. This chain uses TRBV5-8 with TRBJ2-1; 10 positions agree with TRBD1. The CDR3 consists of 13 residues. V lost 4 bases to trimming and J lost 6 bases; unmatched junction nucleotides: 1. CDR1 SGHTS and CDR2 YDEGEE come from the germline V gene. The CDR3 nucleotides read TGTGCCAGCAGCCGGACAGGGGGCAATGAGCAGTTCTTC. It specifies CASSRTGGNEQFF. Full variable domain (outside the CDR3, taken from reference TRBV5-8 and TRBJ2-1): EAGVTQSPTHLIKTRGQQATLRCSPISGHTSVYWYQQALGLGLQFLLWYDEGEERNRGNFPPRFSGRQFPNYSSELNVNALELEDSALYLCASSRTGGNEQFFGPGTRLTVL.

This rearrangement joins TRBV19 to TRBJ2-2, with D possibly being TRBD2 (5 bases). The CDR3 is made up of 16 amino acids. Germline V gives CDR1 LNHDA, CDR2 SQIVND (reference sequence). V lost 5 bases to trimming and J lost 6 bases, with 19 bases between them. CDR3 DNA: TGTGCCAGTAGTCCTACCCGGGCAGGAGGTGCCGGGGAGCTGTTTTTT. Protein sequence: CASSPTRAGGAGELFF. The whole variable domain, remainder taken from reference TRBV19 and TRBJ2-2, is DGGITQSPKYLFRKEGQNVTLSCEQNLNHDAMYWYRQDPGQGLRLIYYSQIVNDFQKGDIAEGYSVSREKKESFPLTVTSAQKNPTAFYLCASSPTRAGGAGELFFGEGSRLTVL.

As regards this clone: The DNA is left out, because the CDR3 cannot be placed on it with certainty; the CDR3 is given as TCRdb lists it. This chain joins TRBV7-9 and TRBJ1-1. CDR1 and CDR2 (germline): SEHNR, FQNEAQ (reference sequence). The CDR3 length equals 14 residues, ends included. The CDR3 spells CASSLGLVANGTFF.

The chain employs TRBV2 and TRBJ1-2, with TRBD1 matching 7 bases. The germline gives CDR1 SNHLY, CDR2 FYNNEI. Trimming took 3 bases from V and 3 from J; bases not matched to a gene: 10. The length of the CDR3 is 16 residues. CDR3 DNA sequence: TGTGCCAGCAGTGACAGGGGGGGCGCGGGAGACTATGGCTACACCTTC. Amino acid sequence: CASSDRGGAGDYGYTF.

The chain carries TRBV9 and TRBJ1-2; D is uncertain. CDR3 length equals 15 residues. Per germline, CDR1 SGDLS and CDR2 YYNGEE. Between the trimmed V and J ends, which lost 4 bases and 5 bases, there was a span of 18 bases. CDR3 in DNA: TGTGCCAGCAGCCCCAGCTTCGGACCCGTTTATGGCTACACCTTC. Translating it yields CASSPSFGPVYGYTF.

The chain couples TRBV5-1 to TRBJ2-4; 7 bases agree with TRBD2. J was trimmed by 0 bases and V by 3 bases; bases with no gene match: 15. Germline V CDR1 and CDR2: SGHRS, YFSETQ. The CDR3 loop spans 19 amino acids. DNA for the CDR3: TGCGCCAGCAGCTACGACCTAGCGGATTCCACTCTAGCCAAAAACATTCAGTACTTC. Amino acids: CASSYDLADSTLAKNIQYF.

The chain joins TRBV7-8 to TRBJ2-2; D possibly uses TRBD1 or TRBD2 (6 bases each). Trimming left V 5 bases short and J 4 bases short, with 14 bases between. Germline CDR1 SGHVS, CDR2 FQNEAQ. The CDR3 covers 15 residues. The CDR3 protein is CASSPRGLSTGELFF. Written as DNA, the CDR3 is TGTGCCAGCAGCCCTCGGGGGCTTTCCACCGGGGAGCTGTTTTTT.

The rearrangement links TRBV19 to TRBJ1-1; TRBD1 is a possible D gene (6 bases). The V and J ends lost 7 bases and 1 base respectively, with 10 bases between them. Germline-derived CDR1 and CDR2 are LNHDA and SQIVND (reference sequence). The CDR3 has 13 amino acids. CDR3 coding DNA: TGTGCCAGTATCTGGACAGCGAACACTGAAGCTTTCTTT. Protein product: CASIWTANTEAFF.

The rearrangement links TRBV6-1 to TRBJ1-5; D remains ambiguous. Germline loops: CDR1 MNHNS, CDR2 SASEGT. The CDR3 has 17 residues. V was cut by 2 bases and J by 2 bases, with 16 bases left in between. This chain's CDR3 is CASSESTGRRGNQPQHF. DNA for the CDR3: TGTGCCAGCAGTGAAAGTACGGGTCGTAGGGGCAATCAGCCCCAGCATTTT.

This clone occurred once. This sequence joins TRBV29-1 and TRBJ1-2; D gene uncertain. V was clipped by 4 bases and J by 8 bases, with 11 bases between them. This CDR3 comprises 11 residues. CDR1 SQVTM and CDR2 ANQGSEA come from the germline V gene. The CDR3 loop is CSVVAASGYTF. The CDR3 coding sequence is TGCAGCGTTGTTGCGGCCTCAGGCTACACCTTC.

This clone was seen only a few times. This chain's CDR3 is CASSAVTLAFF. CDR3 bases: TGTGCCAGCTCGGCCGTCACCCTGGCTTTCTTT. The J gene is TRBJ1-1, the V gene TRBV2; unclear D gene. Looked up from germline, CDR1 is SNHLY and CDR2 is FYNNEI. Trimming removed 8 bases at V and 11 bases at J, with 15 bases between. This CDR3 is built from 11 residues.

The J gene is TRBJ2-6, the V gene TRBV7-6; weak D call: TRBD1 (5 bases). The CDR3 spans 19 residues. Germline V CDR1 and CDR2: SGHVS, FNYEAQ. With 1 base removed from V and 0 bases from J, the gap between germline ends came to 16 bases. The CDR3 protein is CASSLEWGLGFSGANVLTF. The CDR3 DNA reads as TGTGCCAGCAGCTTAGAGTGGGGCCTAGGGTTCTCTGGGGCCAACGTCCTGACTTTC.

The chain employs TRBV6-1 and TRBJ2-5; D may match TRBD1 or TRBD2 (6 bases each). Trimming shortened V by 3 bases and J by 2 bases, and 19 bases separated the two germline ends. Germline V gives CDR1 MNHNS, CDR2 SASEGT. The CDR3 totals 17 residues. The CDR3 loop reads CASSEQFGGRGQETQYF. The CDR3 nucleotides read TGTGCCAGCAGTGAGCAATTCGGGGGCCGGGGGCAAGAGACCCAGTACTTC.

This clone was seen a few times. V is TRBV19 and J is TRBJ1-2; D remains ambiguous. V was trimmed by 4 bases and J by 6 bases, leaving 12 bases between them. Per the germline V gene, CDR1 is LNHDA and CDR2 is SQIVND (reference sequence). This CDR3 comprises 13 residues. The CDR3 loop is CASSTHLGDGYTF. The CDR3 DNA follows: TGTGCCAGTAGTACCCACCTTGGGGATGGCTACACCTTC.

The genes are TRBV27 and TRBJ2-7; D is ambiguous. CDR1 is MNHEY, CDR2 SMNVEV, per germline (reference sequence). Trimming left V 4 bases short and J 6 bases short, with 7 bases between. CDR3 length: 11 amino acids. The CDR3 loop reads CASSSGLEQYF. In nucleotides, the CDR3 is TGTGCCAGCAGTTCGGGCCTCGAGCAGTACTTC.